The entry below describes one T cell receptor beta chain. An input of about 0.45 to 1 ug of RNA was subjected to reverse transcription using random hexamers. Using its own MiXCR run on the immunoSEQ multiplex PCR reads, TCRdb lists one record per CDR3 protein. In the table there are about 300,000 distinct CDR3 sequences, approximately 91% of which are singletons. These data are taken from a study of CD8 T cells in Susac syndrome. The ends were cut back, 3 bases at V and 1 base at J, with 19 bases in the middle. The CDR3 covers 19 residues. Germline CDR1 and CDR2: MDHEN and SYDVKM. The rearrangement joins TRBV28 to TRBJ1-6; D might be TRBD1 (5 bases). The clonotype comes from a human donor with multiple sclerosis. Sequenced input: CD8+ T cells from PBMCs. CDR3 in DNA: TGTGCCAGCAGTTTGGGCAGGGAGGGAGCAACGTCCTATAATTCACCCCTCCACTTT. Translation: CASSLGREGATSYNSPLHF.